This TCR beta chain originates from a study of spatial heterogeneity in lung cancer. Trimming at V came to 4 bases and at J to 0 bases, leaving 5 bases not matched to a gene. CDR1 is DFQATT and CDR2 is SNEGSKA in the germline V gene (reference sequence). The CDR3 extends over 16 amino acids. Regarding time point: sample taken at primary tumor resection. Whole RNA obtained from tumor, nontumor lung or frozen PBMC underwent sequencing without sorting. One entry per CDR3 protein results from TCRdb running MiXCR on the 5' RACE reads. Of 70,000 to 90,000 distinct CDR3 sequences in the sample, approximately 12% were seen once.

The specimen comprised PBMCs, sampled at surgery. The V and J genes are TRBV20-1 and TRBJ2-7; 14 nucleotides match TRBD2. The sequence derives from a male donor with early-stage non-small cell lung cancer. The CDR3 nucleotides read TGCAGTGCTACGGGACTAGCGGGAGAGTCCTCCTACGAGCAGTACTTC. Encoded protein: CSATGLAGESSYEQYF.